This T cell receptor beta chain appears in the sequencing data of a study of vaccination and CD4 T cells after COVID-19. About the study: Cultures designated as controls were supplied with a CEFX pool, an HIV-1 Nef pool, or no peptide. Overall study results and limits: Among convalescent patients, a median around 85% of reactive clones emerged only after vaccination.

An Oncomine TCR Beta short-read assay was used to sequence the DNA from cultured CD4+ T cells. Each CDR3 protein is one row after TCRdb ran MiXCR on the PCR reads. Here the sample spans around 20,000 distinct CDR3 sequences, about 42% being singletons. The CDR3 sequence is 13 residues long. Germline V CDR1 and CDR2: SGHTA, FQGTGA. The V end lost 2 bases, the J end lost 7 bases, and 8 bases lay between the germline ends. The sample holds a few counts of this clonotype. The antigen remains unidentified. The treatment here: roughly 10-day PBMC culture with coronavirus spike peptide pools or control peptides (ViraFEST assay).

The J gene is TRBJ2-2, the V gene TRBV7-3; the D is unclear. The sequencing here drew on CD4+ T cells from blood, cultured in vitro, taken before SARS-CoV-2 vaccination. The source is a human donor who had recovered from COVID-19. In nucleotides, the CDR3 is TGTGCCAGCAGCTTAGGGTCTGGCGGGGAGCTGTTTTTT. It is translated as CASSLGSGGELFF.